These 31 T cell receptor beta chains came from one sample sequenced in a study of tumor-infiltrating lymphocytes in primary liver carcinoma. The input was approximately 500 ng total RNA; TCR beta cDNA was made from it with a constant-region primer. Three nested multiplex PCR rounds of slightly modified ARM-PCR generated TCR beta libraries. The first two PCR rounds used TRBV1-TRBV30 primers with a Cbeta primer, about 9 cycles each. TCRdb recomputed calls from the multiplex PCR reads with MiXCR, one row per CDR3 protein. Of 200,000 or so distinct CDR3 sequences listed, less than 75% are singletons. Blood RNA was derived from unsorted whole blood, and germline DNA was extracted too. Input material: peripheral blood. All receptors derive from a woman in her sixties with primary liver carcinoma and hepatitis B virus infection.

V usage is TRBV30 and J usage is TRBJ1-3, with D maybe TRBD1 (6 bases). Trimming pared 3 bases from V and 4 bases from J, leaving 19 bases between. Germline V gene data show CDR1 as GTSNPN and CDR2 as SVGIG (reference sequence). The CDR3 is 16 residues long. The CDR3 bases are TGTGCCTGGAGCTCCCCGCGAACAGGGCGCGGAAACACCATATATTTT. Translated, it gives CAWSSPRTGRGNTIYF.

In this sample, this clonotype turned up a few times. The chain couples TRBV28 to TRBJ1-2; D gene ambiguous. The CDR3 covers 13 residues. Germline loops: CDR1 MDHEN, CDR2 SYDVKM. V lost 1 base and J 1 base, leaving 4 bases between the germline ends. CDR3 residues: CASSLSSNYGYTF. As DNA, the CDR3 is TGTGCCAGCAGTTTATCCAGTAACTATGGCTACACCTTC.

The chain recombines TRBV12-3 or TRBV12-4 with TRBJ2-2; the D is unclear. Trimming took 7 bases from V and 8 from J, leaving 8 bases between them. The CDR3 is 11 residues long. The CDR3 region is CASTRRGELFF. DNA for the CDR3: TGTGCCAGCACCCGCCGGGGGGAGCTGTTTTTT.

Concerning this clonotype itself: This is likely a read error, given that the CDR3 carries no conserved phenylalanine or tryptophan at its end. The chain links TRBV7-9 to TRBJ2-7; TRBD2 matches 7 bases. The ends lost 3 bases at V and 2 bases at J; junction bases unmatched: 4. The CDR3 is made up of 14 amino acids. In germline, CDR1 is SEHNR, CDR2 FQNEAQ (reference sequence). CDR3: CASSFRTRPYEQYL. The CDR3 nucleotides read TGTGCCAGCAGCTTCCGGACTAGACCCTACGAGCAGTACTTA.

For this clonotype: A much larger clone differs from this one at a single base, so this may be a read error. The J gene is TRBJ1-5, the V gene TRBV10-3, with unresolved D. The CDR3 sequence is 14 residues long. Germline CDR1 reads ENHRY; CDR2 reads SYGVKD. The CDR3 here is CAISESRMYQPRHF. The CDR3 DNA reads as TGTGCCATCAGTGAGTCCAGGATGTATCAGCCCCGGCATTTT.

This clonotype was seen only a few times. The chain employs TRBV7-9 and TRBJ1-5; the match to TRBD1 covers 7 bases. With 2 bases clipped from V and 5 bases from J, the junction kept 0 bases outside the gene matches. CDR1 and CDR2 (germline): SEHNR, FQNEAQ (reference sequence). The CDR3 is 13 amino acids. CDR3 sequence: CASSLQGDQPQHF. DNA of the CDR3: TGTGCCAGCAGCTTACAGGGGGATCAGCCCCAGCATTTT.

V usage is TRBV7-3 and J usage is TRBJ2-3; D is perhaps TRBD2 (6 bases). The germline V and J ends were trimmed by 2 bases and 5 bases, with 17 bases remaining between them. The CDR3 contains 16 residues. Germline CDR1 SGHTA, CDR2 FQGTGA. This CDR3 is CASSLRNGRNGDTQYF. DNA for the CDR3: TGTGCCAGCAGCTTACGTAACGGGAGAAACGGAGATACGCAGTATTTT.

The V and J genes are TRBV29-1 and TRBJ2-3; 8 bases line up with TRBD2. This CDR3 is 13 amino acids long. J was trimmed by 8 bases and V by 7 bases; bases with no gene match: 11. Germline V gene sequence: CDR1 SQVTM, CDR2 ANQGSEA. Written as DNA, the CDR3 is TGCAGCGCTCGGGGGGGTCCCACCGGTACGCAGTATTTT. The encoded protein is CSARGGPTGTQYF.

The sample holds one count of this clonotype. Because it lacks the conserved phenylalanine or tryptophan at the end, this CDR3 is likely a read error. This chain joins TRBV11-2 and TRBJ2-7; tentative D call: TRBD1 (6 bases). The CDR3 sequence is 15 residues long. V dropped 3 bases and J dropped 3 bases, with 15 bases sitting between them. Germline V gives CDR1 SGHAT, CDR2 FQNNGV. This CDR3 reads CASSFGDKTNYEQYL. The CDR3 DNA follows: TGTGCCAGCAGCTTCGGGGACAAGACGAACTACGAGCAGTACCTC.

In its sample, this clonotype was seen once. The chain joins TRBV5-1 to TRBJ2-3; no firm D call. V dropped 0 bases and J dropped 0 bases, with 8 bases sitting between them. Looked up from germline, CDR1 is SGHRS and CDR2 is YFSETQ. CDR3 length: 15 residues. The DNA of the CDR3 is TGCGCCAGCAGCTTGGTTGGGGAAAGCACAGATACGCAGTATTTT. It encodes CASSLVGESTDTQYF.

As regards this clonotype: One base away lies a much larger clone, so this may be a sequencing read error. The chain couples TRBV5-1 to TRBJ1-1, with D tentatively TRBD1 (5 bases). Germline V gene data show CDR1 as SGHRS and CDR2 as YFSETQ. The CDR3 contains 14 residues. In DNA, the CDR3 is TGCACCAGCAGCGAGGGGATAGTGAACACTGAAGCTTTCTTT. It encodes CTSSEGIVNTEAFF.

As concerns this clonotype: A read error is likely, as this CDR3 ends without the conserved phenylalanine or tryptophan. The chain employs TRBV29-1 and TRBJ1-1; 10 bases map to TRBD1. This CDR3 has 14 residues. J was trimmed by 4 bases and V by 7 bases; bases with no gene match: 9. Germline V gives CDR1 SQVTM, CDR2 ANQGSEA. CDR3 region: CSARSGTGVTEAFL. CDR3 in DNA: TGCAGCGCCCGTTCCGGGACAGGGGTCACTGAAGCTTTCTTA.

This clonotype turned up a few times. V gene TRBV5-1 combines with J gene TRBJ2-5, with TRBD2 matching over 7 bases. The CDR3 totals 15 residues. Germline V lookup: CDR1 SGHRS, CDR2 YFSETQ. V dropped 3 bases and J dropped 2; count of bases not matched to a gene: 7. The CDR3: CASSSLASGQETQYF. DNA of the CDR3: TGCGCCAGCAGCTCCCTGGCTAGCGGACAAGAGACCCAGTACTTC.

Here the CDR3 reads CASSSPLAGVYEQYF. The DNA for the CDR3 is TGTGCCAGCAGCTCACCGCTAGCGGGAGTCTACGAGCAGTACTTC. The chain employs TRBV11-1 and TRBJ2-7; 10 bases align to TRBD2. The CDR3 loop spans 15 amino acids. Germline lookup yields CDR1 SGHAT and CDR2 FQDESV (reference sequence). J lost 3 bases, V lost 4 bases, and 6 bases had no gene match.

As to this clonotype: A much bigger clone sits one base away, suggesting this may be a read error. The J gene is TRBJ2-7, the V gene TRBV12-5, with TRBD1 as a possible D gene (6 bases). This CDR3 comprises 14 residues. Germline V gene sequence: CDR1 LGHNT, CDR2 FRNRAP. The CDR3 spells CASSVGGDSSEQNF. For the CDR3, the DNA is TGTGCTAGTTCTGTTGGGGGCGATTCGTCCGAGCAGAACTTC.

The chain uses TRBV5-1 and TRBJ1-1, with no clear D. Looked up from germline, CDR1 is SGHRS and CDR2 is YFSETQ. Trimming removed 0 bases from V and 6 bases from J, with 9 bases in between. The CDR3 is 13 amino acids. This chain's CDR3 is CASSLGSSPEAFF. The CDR3 nucleotides are TGCGCCAGCAGCTTGGGTAGCTCCCCTGAAGCTTTCTTT.

Many counts were recorded for this clonotype. V usage is TRBV12-3 or TRBV12-4 and J usage is TRBJ1-4; the D gene is possibly TRBD1 (5 bases). V was shortened by 7 bases and J by 7 bases, with 16 bases between the two germline ends. This CDR3 region has 14 residues. As DNA, the CDR3 is TGTGCCAGCAAGCGACCCTATAGGGGTGAAAAACTGTTTTTT. It yields the protein CASKRPYRGEKLFF.

The CDR3 sequence is CASSFGDPGHGNQETQYF. CDR3 coding DNA: TGTGCCAGCAGCTTTGGGGACCCGGGACACGGAAACCAAGAGACCCAGTACTTC. The chain employs TRBV5-4 and TRBJ2-5; perhaps TRBD1 as D (6 bases). Per the germline V gene, CDR1 is SGHNT and CDR2 is YYREEE (reference sequence). V lost 2 bases and J lost 0, with 20 bases in between. CDR3 length: 18 amino acids.

As for this clonotype: This may be a read error: a much more frequent sequence differs by one nucleotide. No conserved phenylalanine or tryptophan is present at the end of the CDR3, so a read error is the likely explanation. The genes are TRBV9 and TRBJ2-1; 11 bases map to TRBD2. This CDR3 comprises 16 residues. From germline, CDR1 is SGDLS and CDR2 YYNGEE. The V gene end was trimmed by 3 bases and the J gene end by 0 bases; junction bases not matched to a gene: 2. CDR3 amino acids: CASSDLAGGSYNEQFS. The CDR3 DNA follows: TGTGCCAGCAGCGATCTAGCGGGGGGCTCCTACAATGAGCAGTTCTCC.

This clonotype was seen a single time. The genes are TRBV11-2 and TRBJ1-1; tentatively, D is TRBD1 (5 bases). The CDR3 runs to 14 residues. Germline V gene sequence: CDR1 SGHAT, CDR2 FQNNGV. CDR3 coding DNA: TGTGTCAGTACCCTGACAGCTTTTGGCACTGAAGCTTTCTTT. Translation: CVSTLTAFGTEAFF.

Comments on this clonotype: As the CDR3 is not closed by the conserved phenylalanine or tryptophan, this likely results from a read error. This sequence joins TRBV29-1 and TRBJ2-3, with 7 bases identical to TRBD1. CDR1 is SQVTM and CDR2 is ANQGSEA in the germline V gene. Unmatched junction bases numbered 15, after V lost 0 bases and J lost 6 bases. The CDR3 sequence is 17 residues long. The CDR3 sequence is CSVEDSGKGAITDTQYL. For the CDR3, the DNA is TGCAGCGTTGAAGATTCCGGGAAGGGGGCAATCACGGATACGCAGTATCTT.

A word on this clonotype: The germline gene is not matched at one end of the junction; a read error may be the cause. V gene TRBV11-2 combines with J gene TRBJ1-1; D remains unclear. Germline V lookup: CDR1 SGHAT, CDR2 FQNNGV. The CDR3 runs to 14 residues. The chain's CDR3 is CASSSWDVAAEAFF. The CDR3 DNA is TGTGCCAGCAGCTCCTGGGATGTGGCAGCCGAAGCTTTCTTC. Drawing the rest from reference TRBV11-2 and TRBJ1-1, the complete variable domain is EAGVAQSPRYKIIEKRQSVAFWCNPISGHATLYWYQQILGQGPKLLIQFQNNGVVDDSQLPKDRFSAERLKGVDSTLKIQPAKLEDSAVYLCASSSWDVAAEAFFGQGTRLTVV.

This clonotype was recorded only once. The rearrangement links TRBV19 to TRBJ2-1; D remains unclear. The ends were cut back, 0 bases at V and 14 bases at J, with 17 bases in the middle. The germline gives CDR1 LNHDA, CDR2 SQIVND (reference sequence). This CDR3 is built from 14 residues. This CDR3 is CASSIDQGWNEKFF. The CDR3 region has the DNA TGTGCCAGTAGTATAGATCAAGGGTGGAACGAGAAGTTCTTC.

A note on this clonotype: A much larger clone lies a single base off, so this may be a read error. The rearrangement links TRBV6-1 to TRBJ1-1; a weak D match, TRBD1 (5 bases). The V and J ends lost 5 bases and 1 base respectively, with 17 bases between them. This CDR3 spans 16 amino acids. Germline assignment: CDR1 MNHNS and CDR2 SASEGT. Here the CDR3 DNA reads TGTGCCAGCAGTCCACCGGGCAGGGCGGGGAACACTGAAGCTTTCTTT. It yields the protein CASSPPGRAGNTEAFF.

The table lists this clonotype with many counts. The CDR3 region is CASSQLGLAAASTDTQYF. The CDR3, as DNA: TGTGCCAGCAGCCAATTAGGGCTAGCGGCAGCCAGCACAGATACGCAGTATTTT. V and J are TRBV4-2 and TRBJ2-3, with 7 nucleotides matching TRBD2. The CDR3 consists of 18 residues. The germline CDR1 and CDR2 sequences are LGHNA and YNFKEQ. V was pared by 2 bases and J by 0 bases, with 11 bases of the junction left unmatched.

The chain joins TRBV5-4 to TRBJ1-1; D perhaps matches TRBD1 (6 bases). The CDR3 runs to 14 residues. V was clipped by 4 bases and J by 5 bases, with 15 bases between them. Germline CDR1 is SGHNT and CDR2 is YYREEE (reference sequence). CDR3 residues: CASSATIQGTEAFF. The CDR3 nucleotides read TGTGCCAGCAGCGCTACAATCCAGGGGACTGAAGCTTTCTTT.

For this clonotype: The junction shows a germline mismatch at one end, possibly a read error. The chain has TRBV12-3 or TRBV12-4 and TRBJ2-1; the match to TRBD1 covers 7 bases. The CDR3 runs to 15 residues. CDR3 protein: CACSPRDRFYNEQFF. The CDR3 bases are TGTGCCTGCAGCCCCCGGGACAGATTCTACAATGAGCAATTCTTC.

This clonotype was counted ten times or more. The rearrangement links TRBV11-3 to TRBJ2-7; 7 bases map to TRBD1. The CDR3 sequence is 16 residues long. Germline loops: CDR1 SGHNT, CDR2 YENEEA. V shed 5 bases and J 4 bases; nucleotides not matched to a gene: 14. CDR3 loop: CASSPRGLLLPYEQYF. The CDR3 DNA follows: TGTGCCAGCAGCCCCAGGGGGTTACTACTACCATACGAGCAGTACTTC.

The gene calls are TRBV5-1 and TRBJ1-1; D not certain. The length of the CDR3 is 15 residues. V was pared by 2 bases and J by 3 bases, with 14 bases between. Looked up from germline, CDR1 is SGHRS and CDR2 is YFSETQ. The CDR3 sequence: CASSFTEVPDTEAFF. DNA for the CDR3: TGCGCCAGCAGCTTCACAGAGGTACCGGACACTGAAGCTTTCTTT.

In the case of this clonotype: Being one base from a much bigger clone, this may be a read error. This chain links TRBV10-1 with TRBJ2-7; possible D gene TRBD2, 6 bases. Per the germline V gene, CDR1 is WNHNN and CDR2 is SYGVQD (reference sequence). CDR3 length: 16 residues. The CDR3 here is CASSANLARDFIEQHF. The CDR3 coding sequence is TGCGCCAGCAGCGCTAATCTAGCGCGGGATTTCATCGAGCAGCACTTC.

This sequence joins TRBV11-1 and TRBJ1-1; possibly TRBD1 for D (5 bases). V was cut by 11 bases and J by 0 bases, with 16 bases left in between. The CDR3 length is 14 residues. Germline CDR1 is SGHAT and CDR2 is FQDESV (reference sequence). CDR3 in amino acids: CAWSQDILNTEAFF. The CDR3 DNA reads as TGTGCCTGGAGCCAGGACATATTGAACACTGAAGCTTTCTTT.